These T cell receptor beta chains were read from a single sample in a study of yellow fever vaccine responses in identical twins. From the RT-PCR reads, TCRdb called clonotypes with MiXCR, one entry per CDR3 protein. This sample carries 15,000 to 20,000 distinct CDR3 sequences, under 75% of them seen once, and the ten largest clones take roughly 2.4%. The source was T cells from blood (PBMCs), unsorted or a sorted subset (not recorded which), collected before or after yellow fever vaccination (not recorded which). The receptor set was obtained from a woman aged 18-29 years who received the yellow fever vaccine. The CDR3 runs from the conserved cysteine through the conserved F or W. Each record gives: D gene, J gene, clone size, V gene, CDR3 DNA, CDR3 protein. A D gene is named only where the DNA matches it firmly. Part of the rows lack a size; the others show once, few, many or a class for expanded clones.

. TRBJ2-1 . TRBV7-3 TGTGCCAGCAGCCCCTCTTTCAACGGCGGTGAGCAGTTCTTC CASSPSFNGGEQFF
. TRBJ2-5 . TRBV24-1 TGTGCCACCGAGGTCGGCCAAGAGACCCAGTACTTC CATEVGQETQYF
TRBD2 TRBJ2-1 . TRBV7-6 TGTGCCAGCAGCTTAGGGGGGGGGAGCCACAATGAGCAGTTCTTC CASSLGGGSHNEQFF
. TRBJ2-1 . TRBV20-1 TGCAGTGCTAGAATAAGACCGAAAAACAATGAGCAGTTCTTC CSARIRPKNNEQFF
. TRBJ2-5 . TRBV5-1 TGCGCCAGCAGCTTGCCTACCCGGGACCAAGAGACCCAGTACTTC CASSLPTRDQETQYF
TRBD1 TRBJ2-5 . TRBV18 TGTGCCAGCTCACCGGGACAGGGGGAACAAGAGACCCAGTACTTC CASSPGQGEQETQYF
. TRBJ1-5 . TRBV4-2 TGTGCCAGCAGCCAAGTGGCCCCGGGTCTCAATCAGCCCCAGCATTTT CASSQVAPGLNQPQHF
. TRBJ1-2 few TRBV7-9 TGTGCCAGCAGCCCAGTGACCGACAACTATGGCTACACCTTC CASSPVTDNYGYTF
TRBD1 TRBJ1-1 . TRBV18 TGTGCCAGCTCACCCCCGGGACAGGGACCTAACACTGAAGCTTTCTTT CASSPPGQGPNTEAFF
. TRBJ2-1 . TRBV12-3/TRBV12-4 TGTGCCAGCAGTTACGGCTACAATGAGCAGTTCTTC CASSYGYNEQFF
. TRBJ2-3 . TRBV10-1 TGCGCCAGCTCCCGACCATATAAGAGAGGCACAGATACGCAGTATTTT CASSRPYKRGTDTQYF
. TRBJ2-5 . TRBV7-6 TGTGCCAGCAGCTCCAGAAGTTATGTGGAGACCCAGTACTTC CASSSRSYVETQYF
TRBD1 TRBJ2-1 . TRBV29-1 TGCAGCGTTTCGGGACAGCTAAACAATGAGCAGTTCTTC CSVSGQLNNEQFF
. TRBJ2-7 . TRBV2 TGTGCCAGCAGTGAAGGAGGGTACGAGCAGTACTTC CASSEGGYEQYF
TRBD1 TRBJ2-7 . TRBV11-1 TGTGCCAGCAGCCGGGGACAGGGATACGAGCAGTACTTC CASSRGQGYEQYF
. TRBJ2-7 . TRBV5-1 TGCGCCAGCAGCTTGGATTCGGGGAACTACGAGCAGTACTTC CASSLDSGNYEQYF
TRBD2 TRBJ2-6 . TRBV11-3 TGTGCCAGCAGCTTATTACTAGCGGGAGGGCTTGGGGCCAACGTCCTGACTTTC CASSLLLAGGLGANVLTF
. TRBJ2-1 few TRBV12-3/TRBV12-4 TGTGCCAGCAGTCCCCGGACATCTGACAATGAGCAGTTCTTC CASSPRTSDNEQFF
TRBD1 TRBJ2-3 . TRBV15 TGTGCCACCAGCCGCCAGTCCGGGACAGGGCGGACAGATACGCAGTATTTT CATSRQSGTGRTDTQYF
. TRBJ2-1 . TRBV13 TGTGCCAGCAGCTTAGGAACGGGAAGGTCGAATGAGCAGTTCTTC CASSLGTGRSNEQFF
TRBD1 TRBJ1-4 . TRBV9 TGTGCCAGCAGCCTTAGGGACAGGGGAGCAACTAATGAAAAACTGTTTTTT CASSLRDRGATNEKLFF
. TRBJ1-4 . TRBV7-4 TGTGCCAGCAGCTTTGCCGGGGGGCCCGATAAACTGTTTTTT CASSFAGGPDKLFF
TRBD2 TRBJ2-1 few TRBV11-2 TGTGCCAGCAGCTTTAGCGGGGGAAATTACAATGAGCAGTTCTTC CASSFSGGNYNEQFF
TRBD1 TRBJ1-6 . TRBV20-1 TGCAGTGCTAGGACAGGGGGGAGCAATTCACCCCTCCACTTT CSARTGGSNSPLHF
TRBD1 TRBJ1-5 . TRBV12-3/TRBV12-4 TGTGCCAGCAGCCTGACAGGGGGTCAGCCCCAGCATTTT CASSLTGGQPQHF
TRBD1 TRBJ2-1 . TRBV12-3/TRBV12-4 TGTGCCAGCAGTCCTACCCCCGGGGACAGGGTGGACAATGAGCAGTTCTTC CASSPTPGDRVDNEQFF
. TRBJ2-5 . TRBV9 TGTGCCAGCAGCGTAGAGCGGGAGACCCAGTACTTC CASSVERETQYF
. TRBJ1-1 . TRBV13 TGTGCCAGCAGCCGCCCTGGGTCCCCGGGATTTACTGAAGCTTTCTTT CASSRPGSPGFTEAFF
. TRBJ1-5 few TRBV2 TGTGCCAGCAGTGAAGCCGGGCCCGGGAGCGGACAGCCCCAGCATTTT CASSEAGPGSGQPQHF
. TRBJ2-1 . TRBV7-3 TGTGCCAGCAGCTTAACCCGGTCGGATTACAATGAGCAGTTCTTC CASSLTRSDYNEQFF